One and the same sample provided the 22 T cell receptor beta chains below, sequenced in a study of shared clonotypes between healthy human individuals. Assay: immunoSEQ multiplex PCR; the TCRdb copy retains only in-frame clones and omits some. The sample contains 1.4 million to 1.5 million clones, roughly 96% of which appear only once. Sequencing was done on a sample of naive CD4+ T cells sorted from blood. Subset indicated: CD45RA+ positively selected. The source of these receptors is a man aged 25-40 years in good health.

This chain uses TRBV19 with TRBJ1-2; D ambiguous. This CDR3 region has 13 residues. Trimming shortened V by 4 bases and J by 4 bases, and 10 bases separated the two germline ends. The germline gives CDR1 LNHDA, CDR2 SQIVND (reference sequence). The CDR3 reads CASSNGGSYGYTF. CDR3 bases: TGTGCCAGTAGTAACGGAGGCAGCTATGGCTACACCTTC.

This sequence joins TRBV5-1 and TRBJ1-1; D gene unclear. This CDR3 spans 13 amino acids. CDR1 and CDR2 (germline): SGHRS, YFSETQ. Trimming took off 5 bases at V and 1 base at J, with 9 bases between the two ends. CDR3: CASSKQPNTEAFF. The DNA for the CDR3 is TGCGCCAGCAGTAAACAGCCGAACACTGAAGCTTTCTTT.

V gene TRBV2 combines with J gene TRBJ2-1; 8 nucleotides match TRBD2. The CDR3 has 12 amino acids. Germline CDR1 SNHLY, CDR2 FYNNEI. V trimming: 6 bases; J trimming: 14 bases; junction bases outside the gene matches: 9. The DNA of the CDR3 is TGTGCCAGCAGGCGACTAGCGAGAGGGAAGTTCTTC. It yields the protein CASRRLARGKFF.

V is TRBV5-4 and J is TRBJ2-7; the D gene is possibly TRBD2 (6 bases). Looked up from germline, CDR1 is SGHNT and CDR2 is YYREEE (reference sequence). V was cut by 9 bases and J by 2 bases, with 24 bases left in between. This CDR3 has 16 residues. The CDR3 is CATHTSPGVNAYEQYF. CDR3 coding DNA: TGTGCCACCCACACATCCCCGGGAGTGAACGCCTACGAGCAGTACTTC.

The chain employs TRBV28 and TRBJ1-5; D perhaps matches TRBD1 (6 bases). The CDR3 covers 15 residues. Germline loops: CDR1 MDHEN, CDR2 SYDVKM. The V and J ends lost 4 bases and 3 bases respectively, with 13 bases between them. The CDR3 loop is CASSSIRQDNQPQHF. CDR3 DNA sequence: TGTGCCAGCAGTTCAATACGACAGGACAATCAGCCCCAGCATTTT.

The rearrangement links TRBV6-5 to TRBJ1-4; the D gene is possibly TRBD1 (6 bases). Germline CDR1 and CDR2: MNHEY and SVGAGI. The CDR3 is 15 residues long. V lost 6 bases and J lost 7, with 18 bases in between. CDR3 nucleotides: TGTGCCAGCAGCGGCGCGGGGGCTCGGGCTGAAAAACTGTTTTTT. Encoded protein: CASSGAGARAEKLFF.

This clone has only one observation. The chain has TRBV18 and TRBJ1-2, with 8 bases identical to TRBD1. CDR1 is KGHSH and CDR2 is LQKENI in the germline V gene. The CDR3 has 15 amino acids. The junction had 4 bases not matched to a gene; V was cut back by 0 bases and J by 4 bases. This chain's CDR3 is CASSPPTGAPYGYTF. The CDR3, as DNA: TGTGCCAGCTCACCACCGACAGGGGCTCCCTATGGCTACACCTTC.

The chain has TRBV2 and TRBJ2-1; D might be TRBD1 or TRBD2, each matching 6 bases. CDR3 length equals 15 residues. Germline V gives CDR1 SNHLY, CDR2 FYNNEI. With 10 bases removed from V and 10 bases from J, the gap between germline ends came to 26 bases. This chain's CDR3 is CATSRFPRGAREQFF. The CDR3, as DNA: TGTGCCACCTCAAGGTTCCCTAGGGGGGCTCGGGAGCAGTTCTTC.

The chain joins TRBV5-4 to TRBJ1-3; the match to TRBD1 covers 9 bases. Germline lookup yields CDR1 SGHNT and CDR2 YYREEE (reference sequence). V was clipped by 4 bases and J by 4 bases; unmatched bases: 9. The CDR3 has 16 amino acids. The DNA for the CDR3 is TGTGCCAGCAGCGCCGGACAGGGGAGGGGAGGAAACACCATATATTTT. This encodes CASSAGQGRGGNTIYF.

The V gene is TRBV5-1, the J gene TRBJ1-1; 7 positions agree with TRBD1. The V segment lost 4 bases and the J segment 6 bases; nucleotides outside the gene matches: 6. The length of the CDR3 is 13 residues. CDR1 SGHRS and CDR2 YFSETQ come from the germline V gene. CDR3: CASSLRQGAEAFF. The CDR3, as DNA: TGCGCCAGCAGCCTACGACAGGGCGCTGAAGCTTTCTTT. Filled out from reference TRBV5-1 and TRBJ1-1, the complete variable domain reads KAGVTQTPRYLIKTRGQQVTLSCSPISGHRSVSWYQQTPGQGLQFLFEYFSETQRNKGNFPGRFSGRQFSNSRSEMNVSTLELGDSALYLCASSLRQGAEAFFGQGTRLTVV.

V gene TRBV25-1 combines with J gene TRBJ1-1, with D possibly matching TRBD1 (5 bases). CDR3 length: 15 residues. Germline loops: CDR1 MGHDK, CDR2 SYGVNS. V lost 4 bases, J lost 6 bases, and 18 bases lay in between. The CDR3 protein is CASSAGNFRVAEAFF. In DNA form, the CDR3 reads TGTGCCAGCAGTGCCGGGAACTTCAGGGTCGCTGAAGCTTTCTTT.

The chain couples TRBV7-3 to TRBJ2-2, with 12 bases matching TRBD2. The CDR3 is 14 amino acids. Per the germline V gene, CDR1 is SGHTA and CDR2 is FQGTGA. With V trimmed by 5 bases and J by 6 bases, 1 base remained unmatched. The CDR3 spells CASSRLAGAGELFF. The CDR3, as DNA: TGTGCCAGCAGCCGACTAGCGGGAGCCGGGGAGCTGTTTTTT.

A word on this clone: This same CDR3 is encoded by further DNA sequences in the sample. The J gene is TRBJ2-5, the V gene TRBV5-1, with 8 bases identical to TRBD1. This CDR3 has 14 residues. V lost 3 bases to trimming and J lost 4 bases; unmatched junction nucleotides: 5. Germline-derived CDR1 and CDR2 are SGHRS and YFSETQ. The CDR3 protein is CASSSGTGGETQYF. Here the CDR3 DNA reads TGCGCCAGCAGCTCCGGGACAGGAGGAGAGACCCAGTACTTC.

V gene TRBV5-1 combines with J gene TRBJ2-7; 10 bases match TRBD2. With 3 bases clipped from V and 1 base from J, the junction kept 10 bases outside the gene matches. The CDR3 runs 17 residues. In germline, CDR1 is SGHRS, CDR2 YFSETQ. The CDR3, as DNA: TGCGCCAGCAGCTGGGGGAACACAGCGGGAGGGTCCTACGAGCAGTACTTC. The encoded protein is CASSWGNTAGGSYEQYF.

The gene calls are TRBV7-6 and TRBJ2-7, with 8 bases aligning to TRBD1. The germline gives CDR1 SGHVS, CDR2 FNYEAQ. The CDR3 is made up of 15 amino acids. The V segment lost 6 bases and the J segment 0 bases; nucleotides outside the gene matches: 7. The CDR3 DNA reads as TGTGCCAGCAGTTCAAACAGGGGGAACTCCTACGAGCAGTACTTC. As protein: CASSSNRGNSYEQYF. Full variable domain (outside the CDR3, taken from reference TRBV7-6 and TRBJ2-7): GAGVSQSPRYKVTKRGQDVALRCDPISGHVSLYWYRQALGQGPEFLTYFNYEAQQDKSGLPNDRFSAERPEGSISTLTIQRTEQRDSAMYRCASSSNRGNSYEQYFGPGTRLTVT.

The chain combines TRBV11-2 with TRBJ2-7; 7 bases are a match to TRBD1. The V segment lost 4 bases and the J segment 3 bases; nucleotides outside the gene matches: 9. Germline V lookup: CDR1 SGHAT, CDR2 FQNNGV. CDR3 size: 15 residues. The CDR3 DNA sequence: TGTGCCAGCAGCTGGGGCCTGACAGGGATCTACGAGCAGTACTTC. Amino acids: CASSWGLTGIYEQYF.

This sequence joins TRBV5-6 and TRBJ2-1; D may be TRBD1 (5 bases). V was shortened by 4 bases and J by 4 bases, with 18 bases between the two germline ends. Germline loops: CDR1 SGHDT, CDR2 YYEEEE. This CDR3 contains 16 residues. The DNA for the CDR3 is TGTGCCAGCAGCGCGACTGGGCAGGGTGAATACAATGAGCAGTTCTTC. Amino acids: CASSATGQGEYNEQFF.

CDR3 amino acids: CASSLVRTGVYEQYF. In nucleotides, the CDR3 is TGTGCCAGCAGTTTAGTCAGGACAGGGGTGTACGAGCAGTACTTC. The chain couples TRBV27 to TRBJ2-7; 9 bases match TRBD1. Germline lookup yields CDR1 MNHEY and CDR2 SMNVEV (reference sequence). V shed 2 bases, J shed 4 bases, and the junction held 6 bases outside the gene matches. CDR3 length: 15 amino acids.

This clone was detected once. V gene TRBV28 combines with J gene TRBJ2-7, with 7 bases lining up with TRBD1. Trimming cost V 6 bases and J 3 bases; bases outside gene matches: 11. CDR3 length: 15 amino acids. Germline lookup yields CDR1 MDHEN and CDR2 SYDVKM. The CDR3 protein is CASSLTGQVRYEQYF. CDR3 DNA: TGTGCCAGCAGCCTAACCGGACAGGTCCGCTACGAGCAGTACTTC.

On this clone itself: The sample has other DNA sequences that encode this CDR3 too. The chain employs TRBV9 and TRBJ2-7; no definite D call. This CDR3 spans 14 amino acids. V dropped 0 bases and J dropped 4 bases, with 11 bases sitting between them. The germline gives CDR1 SGDLS, CDR2 YYNGEE. The CDR3 DNA follows: TGTGCCAGCAGCGTAGGGGGTTTAGGATACGAGCAGTACTTC. Its translation: CASSVGGLGYEQYF.

This chain uses TRBV6-5 with TRBJ2-3; D is ambiguous. Germline-derived CDR1 and CDR2 are MNHEY and SVGAGI. This CDR3 spans 14 amino acids. The V end was cut by 3 bases, the J end by 0 bases, with 7 bases between. This CDR3 is CASSYLASTDTQYF. The CDR3 bases are TGTGCCAGCAGTTATCTCGCTAGCACAGATACGCAGTATTTT.

The V gene is TRBV11-3, the J gene TRBJ2-5; 13 nucleotides line up with TRBD2. The CDR3 is 17 amino acids. J gave up 5 bases and V 4 bases, and 10 bases lay outside the gene matches. CDR1 and CDR2 from the germline V gene are SGHNT and YENEEA. This CDR3 is CASSSGTSGTPRETQYF. CDR3 in DNA: TGTGCCAGCAGCTCCGGGACTAGCGGGACACCCCGGGAGACCCAGTACTTC.